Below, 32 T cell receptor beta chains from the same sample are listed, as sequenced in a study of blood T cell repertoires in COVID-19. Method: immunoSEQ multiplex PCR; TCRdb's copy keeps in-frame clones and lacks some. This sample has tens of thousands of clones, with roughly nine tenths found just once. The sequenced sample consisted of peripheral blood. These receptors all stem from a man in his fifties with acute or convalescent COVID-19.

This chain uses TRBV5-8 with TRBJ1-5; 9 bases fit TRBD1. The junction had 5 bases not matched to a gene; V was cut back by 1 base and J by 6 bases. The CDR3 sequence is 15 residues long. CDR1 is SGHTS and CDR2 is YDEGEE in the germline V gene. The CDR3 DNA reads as TGTGCCAGCAGCTTGATGACAGGGGGAGTTCAGCCCCAGCATTTT. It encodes CASSLMTGGVQPQHF.

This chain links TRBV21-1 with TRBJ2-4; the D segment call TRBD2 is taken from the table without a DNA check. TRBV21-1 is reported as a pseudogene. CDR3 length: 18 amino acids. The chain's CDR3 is CASSKGRELMLAKNIQYF. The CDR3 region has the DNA TGTGCCAGCAGCAAAGGTAGAGAACTGATGTTAGCCAAAAACATTCAGTACTTC.

DNA of the CDR3: TGTGCCAGCAGCTCGACAGGGAACAATGAAAAACTGTTTTTT. Encoded protein: CASSSTGNNEKLFF. The chain joins TRBV5-4 to TRBJ1-4; 7 bases map to TRBD1. The CDR3 contains 14 residues. V lost 3 bases, J lost 5 bases, and 4 bases stayed unmatched. Germline loops: CDR1 SGHNT, CDR2 YYREEE (reference sequence).

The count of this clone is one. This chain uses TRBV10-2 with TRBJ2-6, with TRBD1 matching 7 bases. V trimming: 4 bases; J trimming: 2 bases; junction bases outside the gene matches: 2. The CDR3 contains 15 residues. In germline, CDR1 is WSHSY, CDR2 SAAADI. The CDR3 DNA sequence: TGCGCCAGCAGTGTAACAGGGGCTGGGGCCAACGTCCTGACTTTC. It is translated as CASSVTGAGANVLTF.

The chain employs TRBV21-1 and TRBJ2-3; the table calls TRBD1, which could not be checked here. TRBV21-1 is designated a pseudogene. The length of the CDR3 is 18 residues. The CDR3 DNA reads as TGTGCCAGCAGCACGGGAGTGACAGGGAAAGTCCACACAGATACGCAGTATTTT. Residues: CASSTGVTGKVHTDTQYF.

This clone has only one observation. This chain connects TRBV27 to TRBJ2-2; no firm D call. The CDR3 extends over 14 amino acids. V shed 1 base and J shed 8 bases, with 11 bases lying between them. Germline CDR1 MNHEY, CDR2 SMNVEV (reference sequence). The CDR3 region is CASSLFSRTGELFF. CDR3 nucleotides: TGTGCCAGCAGTTTATTCTCTCGAACAGGGGAGCTGTTTTTT.

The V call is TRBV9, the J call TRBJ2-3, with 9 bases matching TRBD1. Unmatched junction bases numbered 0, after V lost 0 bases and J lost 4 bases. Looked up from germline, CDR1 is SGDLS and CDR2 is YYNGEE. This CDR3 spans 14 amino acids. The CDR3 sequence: CASSVGDRADTQYF. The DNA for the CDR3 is TGTGCCAGCAGCGTAGGGGACAGGGCAGATACGCAGTATTTT.

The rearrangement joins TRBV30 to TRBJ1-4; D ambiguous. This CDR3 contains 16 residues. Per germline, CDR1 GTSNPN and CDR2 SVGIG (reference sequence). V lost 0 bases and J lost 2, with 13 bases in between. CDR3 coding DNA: TGTGCCTGGAGTGTCCCGGGAGGGTCGACTAATGAAAAACTGTTTTTT. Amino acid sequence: CAWSVPGGSTNEKLFF.

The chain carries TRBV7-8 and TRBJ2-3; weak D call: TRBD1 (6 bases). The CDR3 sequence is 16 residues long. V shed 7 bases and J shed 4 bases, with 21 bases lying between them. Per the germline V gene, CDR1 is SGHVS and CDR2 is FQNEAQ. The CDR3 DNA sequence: TGTGCCAGCATCCCCTTAGCAGGGGAGCTGGCAGATACGCAGTATTTT. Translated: CASIPLAGELADTQYF. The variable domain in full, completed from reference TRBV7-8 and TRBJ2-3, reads GAGVSQSPRYKVAKRGQDVALRCDPISGHVSLFWYQQALGQGPEFLTYFQNEAQLDKSGLPSDRFFAERPEGSVSTLKIQRTQQEDSAVYLCASIPLAGELADTQYFGPGTRLTVL.

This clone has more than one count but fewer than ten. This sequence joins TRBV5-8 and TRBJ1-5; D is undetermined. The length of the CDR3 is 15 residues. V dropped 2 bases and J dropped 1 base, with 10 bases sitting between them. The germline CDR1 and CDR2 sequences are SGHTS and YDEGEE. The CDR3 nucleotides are TGTGCCAGCAGCTTTGGACGGGAAAGCAATCAGCCCCAGCATTTT. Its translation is CASSFGRESNQPQHF.

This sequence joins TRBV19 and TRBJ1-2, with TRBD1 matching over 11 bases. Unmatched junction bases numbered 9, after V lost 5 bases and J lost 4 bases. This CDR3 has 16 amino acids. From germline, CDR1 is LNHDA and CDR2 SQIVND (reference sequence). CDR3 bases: TGTGCCAGTAGTCATTCGGACAGGGGGCTCGTCTATGGCTACACCTTC. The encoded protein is CASSHSDRGLVYGYTF.

Written as DNA, the CDR3 is TGTGCCACCAGTGATTTAAGTGAGGCTAGCGGGAGGGGTGAGCAGTTCTTC. Protein: CATSDLSEASGRGEQFF. The chain links TRBV24-1 to TRBJ2-1, with 12 bases lining up with TRBD2. V was clipped by 1 base and J by 9 bases; unmatched bases: 9. CDR3 length: 17 amino acids. Germline values: CDR1 KGHDR, CDR2 SFDVKD.

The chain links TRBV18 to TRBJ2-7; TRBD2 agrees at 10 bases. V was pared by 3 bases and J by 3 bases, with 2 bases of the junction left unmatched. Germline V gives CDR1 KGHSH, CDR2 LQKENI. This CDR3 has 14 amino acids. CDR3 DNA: TGTGCCAGCTCACCGGGACTAGCGAGCTACGAGCAGTACTTC. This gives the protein CASSPGLASYEQYF.

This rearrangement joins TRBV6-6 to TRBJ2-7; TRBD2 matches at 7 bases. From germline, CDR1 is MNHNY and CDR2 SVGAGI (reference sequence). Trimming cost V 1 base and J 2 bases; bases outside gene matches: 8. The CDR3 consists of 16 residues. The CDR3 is CASSYFLAGQAYEQYF. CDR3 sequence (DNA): TGTGCCAGCAGTTACTTTTTAGCGGGCCAAGCCTACGAGCAGTACTTC.

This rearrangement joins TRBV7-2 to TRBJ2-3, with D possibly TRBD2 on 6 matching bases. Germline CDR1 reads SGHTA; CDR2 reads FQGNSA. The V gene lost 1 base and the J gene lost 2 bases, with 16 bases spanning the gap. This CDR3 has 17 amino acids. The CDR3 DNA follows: TGTGCCAGCAGCTTAGGGTATAGCGGACCTTCCACAGATACGCAGTATTTT. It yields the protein CASSLGYSGPSTDTQYF. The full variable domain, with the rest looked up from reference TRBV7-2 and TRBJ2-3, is GAGVSQSPSNKVTEKGKDVELRCDPISGHTALYWYRQSLGQGLEFLIYFQGNSAPDKSGLPSDRFSAERTGGSVSTLTIQRTQQEDSAVYLCASSLGYSGPSTDTQYFGPGTRLTVL.

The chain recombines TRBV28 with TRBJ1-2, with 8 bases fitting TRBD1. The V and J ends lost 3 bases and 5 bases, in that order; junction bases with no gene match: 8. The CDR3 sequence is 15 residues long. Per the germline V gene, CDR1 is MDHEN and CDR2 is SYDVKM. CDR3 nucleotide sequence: TGTGCCAGCAGTTTCGTCAGGGGGCTGGCATATGGCTACACCTTC. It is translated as CASSFVRGLAYGYTF.

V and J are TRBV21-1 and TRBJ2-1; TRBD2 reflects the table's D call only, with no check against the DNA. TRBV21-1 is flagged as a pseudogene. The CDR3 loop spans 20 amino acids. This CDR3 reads CASSKVSIPTRPSSYNEQFF. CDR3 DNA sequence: TGTGCCAGCAGCAAAGTCTCGATCCCGACTAGACCAAGCTCCTACAATGAGCAGTTCTTC.

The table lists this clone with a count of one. The CDR3, as DNA: TGTGCCAGCTCACCGGCCTCCGGGACAGACACAGATACGCAGTATTTT. It yields the protein CASSPASGTDTDTQYF. The V gene is TRBV18, the J gene TRBJ2-3, with TRBD1 identical over 7 bases. This CDR3 has 16 residues. Germline trimming cut 3 bases from V and 2 bases from J; bases unmatched to any gene: 8. Germline V gene lookup returns CDR1 KGHSH and CDR2 LQKENI.

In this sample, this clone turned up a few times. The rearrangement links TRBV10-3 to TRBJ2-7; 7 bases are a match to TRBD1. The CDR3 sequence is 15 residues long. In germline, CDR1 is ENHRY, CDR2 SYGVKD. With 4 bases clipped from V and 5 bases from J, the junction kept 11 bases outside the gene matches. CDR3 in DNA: TGTGCCATCAGTGGGGGGATAGGGACAGCCGACGAGCAGTACTTC. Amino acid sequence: CAISGGIGTADEQYF.

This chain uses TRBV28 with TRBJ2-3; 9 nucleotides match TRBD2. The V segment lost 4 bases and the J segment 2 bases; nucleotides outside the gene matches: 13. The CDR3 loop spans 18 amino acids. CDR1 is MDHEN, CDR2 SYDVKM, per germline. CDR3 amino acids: CASSSATKRGAITDTQYF. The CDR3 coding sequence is TGTGCCAGCAGTTCAGCTACCAAGCGGGGGGCCATCACAGATACGCAGTATTTT.

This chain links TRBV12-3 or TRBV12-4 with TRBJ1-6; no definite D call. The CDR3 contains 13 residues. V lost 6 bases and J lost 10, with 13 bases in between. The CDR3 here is CASSPNRESPLHF. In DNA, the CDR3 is TGTGCCAGCAGCCCCAACAGAGAATCACCCCTCCACTTT.

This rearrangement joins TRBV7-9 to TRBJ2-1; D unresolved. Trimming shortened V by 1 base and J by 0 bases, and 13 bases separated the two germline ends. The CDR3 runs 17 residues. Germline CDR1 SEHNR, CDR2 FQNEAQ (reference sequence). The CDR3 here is CASSLVSPPSSYNEQFF. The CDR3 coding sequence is TGTGCCAGCAGCTTAGTCTCACCTCCTAGCTCCTACAATGAGCAGTTCTTC.

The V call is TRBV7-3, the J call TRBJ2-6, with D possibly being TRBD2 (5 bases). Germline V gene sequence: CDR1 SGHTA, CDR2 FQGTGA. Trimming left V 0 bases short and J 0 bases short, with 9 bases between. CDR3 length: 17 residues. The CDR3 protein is CASSLTPGGSGANVLTF. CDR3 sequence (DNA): TGTGCCAGCAGCTTAACCCCCGGAGGCTCTGGGGCCAACGTCCTGACTTTC.

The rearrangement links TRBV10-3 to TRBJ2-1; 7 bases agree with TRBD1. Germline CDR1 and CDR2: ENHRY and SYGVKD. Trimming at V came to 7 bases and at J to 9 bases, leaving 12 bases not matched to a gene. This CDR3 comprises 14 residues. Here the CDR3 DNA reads TGTGCCATCACTAAACAAGACAGGGCGAGTGAGCAGTTCTTC. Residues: CAITKQDRASEQFF.

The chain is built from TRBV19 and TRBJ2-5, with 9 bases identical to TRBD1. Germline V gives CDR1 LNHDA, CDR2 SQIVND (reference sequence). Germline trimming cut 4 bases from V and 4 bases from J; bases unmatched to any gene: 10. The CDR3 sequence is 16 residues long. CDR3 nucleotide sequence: TGTGCCAGTAGTACCTCATTGGGACAGGGCGGAGAGACCCAGTACTTC. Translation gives CASSTSLGQGGETQYF.

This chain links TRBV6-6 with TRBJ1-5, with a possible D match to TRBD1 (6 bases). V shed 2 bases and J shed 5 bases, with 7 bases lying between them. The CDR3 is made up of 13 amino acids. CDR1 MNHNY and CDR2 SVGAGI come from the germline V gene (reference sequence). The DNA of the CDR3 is TGTGCCAGCAGTTACAAGGGGGATCAGCCCCAGCATTTT. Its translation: CASSYKGDQPQHF.

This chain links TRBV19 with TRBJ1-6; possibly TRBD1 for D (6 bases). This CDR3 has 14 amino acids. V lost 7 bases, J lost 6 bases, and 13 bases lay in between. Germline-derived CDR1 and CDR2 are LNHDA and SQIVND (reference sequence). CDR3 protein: CASNGGAFNSPLHF. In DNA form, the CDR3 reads TGTGCCAGTAATGGGGGGGCGTTTAATTCACCCCTCCACTTT.

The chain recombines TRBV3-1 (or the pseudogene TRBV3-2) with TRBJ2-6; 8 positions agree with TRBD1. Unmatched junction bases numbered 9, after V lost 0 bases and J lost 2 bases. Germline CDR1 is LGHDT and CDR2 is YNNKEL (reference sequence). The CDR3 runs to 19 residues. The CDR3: CASSQEGRQGAPGANVLTF. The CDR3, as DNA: TGTGCCAGCAGCCAAGAAGGCCGGCAGGGGGCGCCTGGGGCCAACGTCCTGACTTTC.

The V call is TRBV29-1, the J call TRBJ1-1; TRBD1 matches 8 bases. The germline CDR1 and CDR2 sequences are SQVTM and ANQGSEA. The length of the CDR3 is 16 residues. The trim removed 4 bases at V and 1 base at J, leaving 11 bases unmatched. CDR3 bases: TGCAGCGTTGTTCTCTATAGGACAGGGCCGAACACTGAAGCTTTCTTT. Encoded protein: CSVVLYRTGPNTEAFF.

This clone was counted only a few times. CDR3 DNA: TGTGCCAGCAGCCCGATGGGACAGACCTATGGCTACACCTTC. It is translated as CASSPMGQTYGYTF. The chain carries TRBV28 and TRBJ1-2; 7 positions match TRBD1. CDR3 length equals 14 residues. The germline V gene has CDR1 MDHEN and CDR2 SYDVKM. The V and J ends lost 6 bases and 4 bases, in that order; junction bases with no gene match: 8.

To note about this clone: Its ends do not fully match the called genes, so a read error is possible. CDR3 DNA: TGTGCCAGCAGATTAAGCGGCAGCTCCTACAATGAGCAGTTCTTC. It yields the protein CASRLSGSSYNEQFF. The V gene is TRBV7-3, the J gene TRBJ2-1; D possibly corresponds to TRBD2 (5 bases). The CDR3 is made up of 15 amino acids. In germline, CDR1 is SGHTA, CDR2 FQGTGA.

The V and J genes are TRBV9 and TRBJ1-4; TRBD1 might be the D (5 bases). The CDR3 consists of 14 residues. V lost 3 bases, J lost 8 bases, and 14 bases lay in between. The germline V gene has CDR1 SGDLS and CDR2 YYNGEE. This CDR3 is CASSEQGSGEKLFF. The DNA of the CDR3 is TGTGCCAGCAGCGAGCAGGGTTCTGGGGAAAAACTGTTTTTT.